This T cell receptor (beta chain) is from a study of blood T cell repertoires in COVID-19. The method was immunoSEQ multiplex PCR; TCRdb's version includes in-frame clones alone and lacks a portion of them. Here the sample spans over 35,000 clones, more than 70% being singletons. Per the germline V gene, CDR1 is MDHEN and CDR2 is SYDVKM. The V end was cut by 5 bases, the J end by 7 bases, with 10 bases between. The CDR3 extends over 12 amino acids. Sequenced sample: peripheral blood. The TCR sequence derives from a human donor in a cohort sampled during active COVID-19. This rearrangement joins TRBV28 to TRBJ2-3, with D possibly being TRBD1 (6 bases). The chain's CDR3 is CASSRDKYTQYF. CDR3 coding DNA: TGTGCCAGCAGTCGGGACAAATATACGCAGTATTTT.